This T cell receptor beta chain was obtained from a study of T cell changes during pregnancy in multiple sclerosis. The CDR3 loop spans 17 amino acids. J gave up 6 bases and V 4 bases, and 12 bases lay outside the gene matches. Germline CDR1 SGHDT, CDR2 YYEEEE. Sequencing was performed with immunoSEQ multiplex PCR; in TCRdb, only in-frame clones are kept and a portion is missing. The sample holds some 90,000 clones; 92% are singletons and the top ten take less than 2%. The source is a female donor with multiple sclerosis, enrolled in a pregnancy study. The chain joins TRBV5-6 to TRBJ2-2, with TRBD1 matching over 10 bases. Sequenced here: peripheral blood, sampled in the first trimester of pregnancy. The CDR3, as DNA: TGTGCCAGCAGCGAACACGACAGGGGGCGCAGTTCCGGGGAGCTGTTTTTT. This sequence encodes CASSEHDRGRSSGELFF.